The 26 T cell receptor beta chains given below trace back to one sample, sequenced in a study of OX40 agonist ivuxolimab in advanced cancers. This table comes from immunoSEQ multiplex PCR, and its TCRdb copy is limited to in-frame clones, with some not included. The sample consists of roughly 40,000 clones, roughly 81% of them appearing once. The sample was CD4+ or CD8+ T cells sorted from blood, taken in a trial of the OX40 agonist ivuxolimab. The source of these receptors is an adult with an advanced solid tumor such as melanoma, head and neck, liver or kidney cancer.

V usage is TRBV30 and J usage is TRBJ1-5, with D unresolved. The CDR3 loop spans 14 amino acids. The ends were cut back, 3 bases at V and 3 bases at J, with 12 bases in the middle. Germline loops: CDR1 GTSNPN, CDR2 SVGIG (reference sequence). The CDR3 here is CAWRSGVYNQPQHF. In DNA form, the CDR3 reads TGTGCCTGGAGGAGTGGGGTTTACAATCAGCCCCAGCATTTT. Full variable domain (rest looked up from reference TRBV30 and TRBJ1-5): SQTIHQWPATLVQPVGSPLSLECTVEGTSNPNLYWYRQAAGRGLQLLFYSVGIGQISSEVPQNLSASRPQDRQFILSSKKLLLSDSGFYLCAWRSGVYNQPQHFGDGTRLSIL.

The chain uses TRBV19 and TRBJ1-2, with D perhaps TRBD1 (5 bases). CDR1 is LNHDA, CDR2 SQIVND, per germline (reference sequence). This CDR3 has 15 residues. V shed 5 bases and J shed 0 bases, with 13 bases lying between them. DNA for the CDR3: TGTGCCAGTAGTCCGGGAGACAGCCCTAACTATGGCTACACCTTC. Amino acid sequence: CASSPGDSPNYGYTF.

This chain connects TRBV2 to TRBJ2-3, with TRBD1 as a possible D gene (5 bases). V dropped 8 bases and J dropped 4 bases, with 16 bases sitting between them. Germline V gives CDR1 SNHLY, CDR2 FYNNEI. The CDR3 contains 14 residues. The CDR3 protein is CASRQLLGSDTQYF. CDR3 nucleotide sequence: TGTGCCAGCCGACAGCTCCTTGGCTCAGATACGCAGTATTTT.

The rearrangement uses TRBV19 and TRBJ2-7, with 10 nucleotides matching TRBD2. The germline CDR1 and CDR2 sequences are LNHDA and SQIVND (reference sequence). With V trimmed by 0 bases and J by 5 bases, 10 bases remained unmatched. CDR3 length: 17 amino acids. As DNA, the CDR3 is TGTGCCAGTAGTATAGATAGGCTAGCGGGAGACGGGGACGAGCAGTACTTC. This codes for CASSIDRLAGDGDEQYF.

This rearrangement joins TRBV9 to TRBJ2-7; 8 positions match TRBD1. The trim removed 3 bases at V and 5 bases at J, leaving 7 bases unmatched. The CDR3 spans 14 residues. Germline assignment: CDR1 SGDLS and CDR2 YYNGEE. The CDR3, as DNA: TGTGCCAGCAGCGGAGGGACAGGTTTTCACGAGCAGTACTTC. It is translated as CASSGGTGFHEQYF.

The gene calls are TRBV5-1 and TRBJ2-1; no clear D. CDR1 and CDR2 (germline): SGHRS, YFSETQ. V gave up 1 base and J gave up 3 bases, with 11 bases separating them. CDR3 length equals 15 residues. CDR3 nucleotides: TGCGCCAGCAGCTTGACCCCTGACCACTACAATGAGCAGTTCTTC. It translates to CASSLTPDHYNEQFF. Supplemented by reference TRBV5-1 and TRBJ2-1, the full variable domain reads KAGVTQTPRYLIKTRGQQVTLSCSPISGHRSVSWYQQTPGQGLQFLFEYFSETQRNKGNFPGRFSGRQFSNSRSEMNVSTLELGDSALYLCASSLTPDHYNEQFFGPGTRLTVL.

Judged by abundance, this clone is medium-sized. The gene calls are TRBV6-5 and TRBJ1-6; TRBD1 matches 10 bases. This CDR3 has 14 residues. The J segment lost 8 bases and the V segment lost 7 bases, leaving 5 bases of the junction unmatched. CDR1 MNHEY and CDR2 SVGAGI come from the germline V gene. The DNA for the CDR3 is TGTGCCAGCACCAGACAGGGGGCGCATTCACCCCTCCACTTT. Its protein is CASTRQGAHSPLHF.

This sequence joins TRBV4-3 and TRBJ1-5; 9 bases line up with TRBD1. This CDR3 contains 16 residues. Germline V lookup: CDR1 LGHNA, CDR2 YSLEER. The J segment lost 7 bases and the V segment lost 0 bases, leaving 7 bases of the junction unmatched. CDR3 DNA sequence: TGCGCCAGCAGCCAAGATGTTACAGGGGGCCGACAGCCCCAGCATTTT. Its translation: CASSQDVTGGRQPQHF.

This chain uses TRBV6-5 with TRBJ1-4; D unclear. CDR1 and CDR2 (germline): MNHEY, SVGAGI. Trimming took off 6 bases at V and 7 bases at J, with 18 bases between the two ends. The CDR3 has 15 amino acids. CDR3 sequence reads: CASSYLIDTFEKLFF. CDR3 sequence (DNA): TGTGCCAGCAGCTATCTGATTGACACGTTTGAAAAACTGTTTTTT.

The rearrangement uses TRBV27 and TRBJ2-5, with D possibly TRBD1 on 6 matching bases. CDR1 and CDR2 from the germline V gene are MNHEY and SMNVEV (reference sequence). The CDR3 covers 14 residues. Trimming removed 4 bases at V and 1 base at J, with 10 bases between. The CDR3 sequence is CASSYQGTQETQYF. As DNA, the CDR3 is TGTGCCAGCAGTTACCAGGGGACCCAAGAGACCCAGTACTTC.

This clone occurred once. An end of the junction differs from the germline gene, which may be a read error. This sequence joins TRBV11-2 and TRBJ1-5; unclear D gene. The germline V gene encodes CDR1 SGHAT and CDR2 FQNNGV. This CDR3 is built from 15 residues. The CDR3 DNA reads as TGCGCCAGCAGCCAAGATTCCGGGTCAAGTCAGCCCCAGCATTTT. Translated, it gives CASSQDSGSSQPQHF.

The chain carries TRBV4-1 and TRBJ1-2; D may be TRBD1 (6 bases). V was cut by 4 bases and J by 7 bases, with 19 bases left in between. The CDR3 consists of 15 residues. Germline V gene lookup returns CDR1 MGHRA and CDR2 YSYEKL. The CDR3 nucleotides are TGCGCCAGCAGCCCCAGTTGGCAGGGGATGGGTGGCTACACCTTC. This codes for CASSPSWQGMGGYTF.

In this sample, this clone turned up once. This sequence joins TRBV6-5 and TRBJ2-7; possible D gene TRBD2, 6 bases. The CDR3 runs to 15 residues. CDR1 and CDR2 (germline): MNHEY, SVGAGI. V shed 0 bases and J shed 6 bases, with 15 bases lying between them. The CDR3 region has the DNA TGTGCCAGCAGTTACTCGAGGCAGTTGGGAGGCGAGCAGTACTTC. Translated: CASSYSRQLGGEQYF.

J is TRBJ2-5 and V is TRBV2; TRBD2 matches 11 bases. CDR1 is SNHLY and CDR2 is FYNNEI in the germline V gene. The CDR3 sequence is 17 residues long. With V trimmed by 7 bases and J by 2 bases, 12 bases remained unmatched. The CDR3 DNA reads TGTGCCAGCATACCCCCGACTAGCGGGATAGGTCAAGAGACCCAGTACTTC. Translated: CASIPPTSGIGQETQYF.

This clone was found once. This chain connects TRBV7-7 to TRBJ2-3; 10 bases match TRBD2. CDR1 and CDR2 (germline): SSHAT, FNYEAQ (reference sequence). The junction had 16 bases not matched to a gene; V was cut back by 1 base and J by 0 bases. The CDR3 spans 21 residues. This CDR3 is CASSLGPVDLLAGASTDTQYF. CDR3 coding DNA: TGTGCCAGCAGCTTAGGCCCCGTCGATTTGCTAGCGGGGGCCAGCACAGATACGCAGTATTTT.

This rearrangement joins TRBV30 to TRBJ2-5; D uncertain. Trimming left V 7 bases short and J 5 bases short, with 5 bases between. The CDR3 sequence is 9 residues long. Germline values: CDR1 GTSNPN, CDR2 SVGIG (reference sequence). In nucleotides, the CDR3 is TGTGCCTCTGGGGAGACCCAGTACTTC. Its protein is CASGETQYF.

This chain uses TRBV7-9 with TRBJ2-1; D gene unclear. The CDR3 spans 12 residues. Germline lookup yields CDR1 SEHNR and CDR2 FQNEAQ (reference sequence). V lost 6 bases and J 5 bases, leaving 8 bases between the germline ends. The DNA of the CDR3 is TGTGCCAGCAGGGACGGAAACAATGAGCAGTTCTTC. This encodes CASRDGNNEQFF.

V and J are TRBV10-2 and TRBJ1-1; D is undetermined. CDR3 size: 15 residues. Germline CDR1 and CDR2: WSHSY and SAAADI. V was shortened by 3 bases and J by 0 bases, with 11 bases between the two germline ends. The CDR3 coding sequence is TGCGCCAGCAGTGATCTACAGATGATGAACACTGAAGCTTTCTTT. This sequence encodes CASSDLQMMNTEAFF.

The chain carries TRBV7-9 and TRBJ2-1; no reliable D call. The CDR3 is made up of 12 amino acids. Germline V lookup: CDR1 SEHNR, CDR2 FQNEAQ (reference sequence). V shed 8 bases and J shed 5 bases, with 10 bases lying between them. CDR3 DNA sequence: TGTGCCAGCGTACCCCTTGACAATGAGCAGTTCTTC. Encoded protein: CASVPLDNEQFF.

This clone showed up just a few times. The V and J genes are TRBV25-1 and TRBJ1-2, with D hard to call. Germline CDR1 is MGHDK and CDR2 is SYGVNS. The length of the CDR3 is 12 residues. The V and J ends lost 4 bases and 5 bases respectively, with 8 bases between them. CDR3 region: CASSGILYGYTF. The DNA for the CDR3 is TGTGCCAGCAGTGGGATTTTATATGGCTACACCTTC.

This clone appeared a single time. V usage is TRBV7-9 and J usage is TRBJ2-7; D not resolved. In germline, CDR1 is SEHNR, CDR2 FQNEAQ (reference sequence). This CDR3 comprises 14 residues. The ends were cut back, 2 bases at V and 0 bases at J, with 8 bases in the middle. CDR3 DNA sequence: TGTGCCAGCAGCTTAAATCTGGGCTCCTACGAGCAGTACTTC. This sequence encodes CASSLNLGSYEQYF.

V usage is TRBV6-6 and J usage is TRBJ2-7, with D perhaps TRBD1 (6 bases). The CDR3 covers 16 residues. CDR1 MNHNY and CDR2 SVGAGI come from the germline V gene (reference sequence). Trimming pared 2 bases from V and 3 bases from J, leaving 17 bases between. CDR3 DNA: TGTGCCAGCAGTTACACCGGTACAGGGCCTTTCTACGAGCAGTACTTC. This encodes CASSYTGTGPFYEQYF.

With regard to this clone: Mismatch with germline at one junction end may stem from a read error. The rearrangement links TRBV29-1 to TRBJ1-1; tentative D call: TRBD1 (5 bases). The CDR3 runs to 13 residues. Per germline, CDR1 SQVTM and CDR2 ANQGSEA. CDR3 in DNA: TGCAGCGTGGAAGGCGGGGGGTTTCCTGAAGCTTTCTTT. Residues: CSVEGGGFPEAFF.

The chain combines TRBV9 with TRBJ1-2, with a tentative D call TRBD1 (5 bases). Per the germline V gene, CDR1 is SGDLS and CDR2 is YYNGEE. Trimming took off 4 bases at V and 3 bases at J, with 13 bases between the two ends. The CDR3 spans 14 residues. The CDR3 spells CASSSLTDDYGYTF. CDR3 coding DNA: TGTGCCAGCAGCTCTCTGACAGACGACTATGGCTACACCTTC.

This clone was seen once. The chain uses TRBV2 and TRBJ2-3; D remains ambiguous. Germline V gene data show CDR1 as SNHLY and CDR2 as FYNNEI. The CDR3 length is 14 residues. With 11 bases removed from V and 3 bases from J, the gap between germline ends came to 18 bases. Here the CDR3 DNA reads TGTGCCTTTAGCCAGGAGTTCTTGACAGATACGCAGTATTTT. Protein product: CAFSQEFLTDTQYF.

J is TRBJ2-1 and V is TRBV29-1; 11 positions agree with TRBD2. CDR3 length equals 13 residues. Germline V gene data show CDR1 as SQVTM and CDR2 as ANQGSEA. Germline trimming cut 5 bases from V and 7 bases from J; bases unmatched to any gene: 4. Here the CDR3 DNA reads TGCAGCGTTTGTACTAGCGGGAGAAATGAGCAGTTCTTC. This codes for CSVCTSGRNEQFF.